The rows below give T cell receptor beta chains drawn from one sample of a study of blood T cell repertoires in COVID-19. TCRdb's copy holds only in-frame clones and misses some; the assay was immunoSEQ multiplex PCR. Found here are approximately 300,000 clones, around 85% of them singletons; the top ten hold 0.87%. Sequenced sample: peripheral blood. These receptors were collected from a human donor with COVID-19, enrolled during active disease. The donor label of this sample is uncertain. Each CDR3 is given with its conserved first and last residue. A D gene is named only where the DNA matches it firmly. Size is omitted from some rows. Given values are once, few, many or a class for expanded clones.

DNA	CDR3	D	size	V	J
TGTGCCAGCAGCTCATACAGGGGCCTGAGCTATGGCTACACCTTC	CASSSYRGLSYGYTF	TRBD1	few	TRBV11-2	TRBJ1-2
TGTGCCAGCAGCGTAGGCGTTAGGGGGGGGTACTACGAGCAGTACTTC	CASSVGVRGGYYEQYF	-	-	TRBV9	TRBJ2-7
TGTGCCACCACTACGGACAGGGGGGGTGGTCAGCCCCAGCATTTT	CATTTDRGGGQPQHF	TRBD1	-	TRBV15	TRBJ1-5
TGTGCCAGCAGCCCGACAGGGGGGGTTCAGCCCCAGCATTTT	CASSPTGGVQPQHF	TRBD1	once	TRBV6-2/TRBV6-3	TRBJ1-5
TGTGCCAGCAGTTTAGCCCGGGACTACGAGCAGTACTTC	CASSLARDYEQYF	-	-	TRBV28	TRBJ2-7
TGCGCCAGCAGCGGCGGACGCAACCCCGGGGGAACCGGGGAGCTGTTTTTT	CASSGGRNPGGTGELFF	-	-	TRBV5-1	TRBJ2-2
TGTGCCAGCAGGTATAACAGGGGAGAAAAACTGTTTTTT	CASRYNRGEKLFF	TRBD1	-	TRBV6-5	TRBJ1-4
TGTGCCAGCAGCCGGAGCGGGAGGACCCAAACTTACAATGAGCAGTTCTTC	CASSRSGRTQTYNEQFF	TRBD2	-	TRBV7-8	TRBJ2-1
TGTGCCATCAGTGAGACTGAAAGGGGACTAGGGGCCAATGAGCAGTTCTTC	CAISETERGLGANEQFF	TRBD2	-	TRBV10-3	TRBJ2-1
TGCAGCGTTAGAGAGGGCACTCCAGATACGCAGTATTTT	CSVREGTPDTQYF	-	-	TRBV29-1	TRBJ2-3
TGTGCCAGCCGAACCTTAGCAGGACTAGCGGGAACCGGGGAGCTGTTTTTT	CASRTLAGLAGTGELFF	TRBD2	-	TRBV27	TRBJ2-2
TGTGCCAGCCTATTGACCCGGTCGGGGTGGACTGAAGCTTTCTTT	CASLLTRSGWTEAFF	-	once	TRBV28	TRBJ1-1
TGTGCCAGCAGTTGGGACAGGGTCTCCTACGAGCAGTACTTC	CASSWDRVSYEQYF	TRBD1	-	TRBV27	TRBJ2-7
TGTGCCAGCAGCCCCGTAGCGGCAGAGGCGGAGCAGTACTTC	CASSPVAAEAEQYF	-	once	TRBV11-2	TRBJ2-7
TGTGCCAGCACCTTCTTCGCCGCAGGAACAAATCAGCCCCAGCATTTT	CASTFFAAGTNQPQHF	-	-	TRBV2	TRBJ1-5
TGTGCCAGTAGTATGAACAGGGGCACTGAAGCTTTCTTT	CASSMNRGTEAFF	TRBD1	-	TRBV19	TRBJ1-1
TGTGCCAGCGGGGGGGGACAGGCCACAGATACGCAGTATTTT	CASGGGQATDTQYF	-	-	TRBV6-5	TRBJ2-3
TGTGCCAGCAGCCCCTTTTCGAACACTGAAGCTTTCTTT	CASSPFSNTEAFF	-	once	TRBV7-9	TRBJ1-1
TGCGCCAGCAGGACTACACAAGCAGATACGCAGTATTTT	CASRTTQADTQYF	-	-	TRBV5-1	TRBJ2-3
TGTGCCACCCACCAGGGTTTCCCCCAGCCTGGCTACACCTTC	CATHQGFPQPGYTF	-	-	TRBV28	TRBJ1-2
TGTGCCACCAGCAGAGATAGCAGGGGAGCCTACGAGCAGTACTTC	CATSRDSRGAYEQYF	-	-	TRBV15	TRBJ2-7
TGTGCCAGCAGTCCCGTGGCATACGACTATGGCTACACCTTC	CASSPVAYDYGYTF	-	-	TRBV27	TRBJ1-2
TGCGCCAGCAGCCTAACAAATAGCGGGATAATGTTCTTC	CASSLTNSGIMFF	TRBD2	-	TRBV4-3	TRBJ2-1
TGTGCCTGGGGCAGGACAGCTACCCTCTCCTACGAGCAGTACTTC	CAWGRTATLSYEQYF	-	many	TRBV30	TRBJ2-7
TGTGCCAGCAGCGTAGAGGGGGTTTTCGGAAAACTGTTTTTT	CASSVEGVFGKLFF	-	-	TRBV9	TRBJ1-4
TGTGCCAGCCGGGTCCGGGGAGGACACGAGCAGTACTTC	CASRVRGGHEQYF	-	-	TRBV27	TRBJ2-7
TGTGCCAGCAGCCAGAACAGGGGGAGCTATGGCTACACCTTC	CASSQNRGSYGYTF	TRBD1	-	TRBV3-1/TRBV3-2	TRBJ1-2
TGTGCCAGCAGTCACAGGGGGGTGCAGGAAAAACTGTTTTTT	CASSHRGVQEKLFF	TRBD1	-	TRBV28	TRBJ1-4
TGTGCCAGCAGCTTAGGGACAGGGTCTGAAAAACTGTTTTTT	CASSLGTGSEKLFF	TRBD1	once	TRBV11-2	TRBJ1-4
TGCAGCGTTGTTGAGACAGGCAATCAGCCCCAGCATTTT	CSVVETGNQPQHF	-	-	TRBV29-1	TRBJ1-5
TGTGCCAGCAGTTTATTACAGGGGACTCAGCCCCAGCATTTT	CASSLLQGTQPQHF	TRBD1	-	TRBV28	TRBJ1-5
TGTGCCAGCAGAGAGGACAGTTACAATGAGCAGTTCTTC	CASREDSYNEQFF	-	-	TRBV6-6	TRBJ2-1
TGTGCCAGTAGTATATCTAGCGGCTCCTACGAGCAGTACTTC	CASSISSGSYEQYF	TRBD2	-	TRBV19	TRBJ2-7
TGCGCCAGCAAGGCGGCAGGGGTGGATGAGCAGTTCTTC	CASKAAGVDEQFF	-	-	TRBV10-1	TRBJ2-1
TGTGCCTGGGGACGGGAAAATTCACCCCTCCACTTT	CAWGRENSPLHF	-	-	TRBV30	TRBJ1-6